The 10 T cell receptor beta chains given below trace back to one sample, sequenced in a study of beta chain features in type 1 diabetes. Broader study findings: Shorter TCRB CDR3s, moderately but significantly so, marked every one of the four CD4+ subsets in Type 1 diabetes patients.

The sequenced template was cDNA made from the entire isolated RNA. Assay: immunoSEQ multiplex PCR; the TCRdb copy retains only in-frame clones and omits some. In the table there are some 350,000 clones, approximately 13% of which are singletons. No antigen is known for these receptors. The source material was naive CD4+ T cells from blood. These receptors were obtained from a woman between 18 and 29 years old with type 1 diabetes.

The chain combines TRBV2 with TRBJ2-7; 9 nucleotides line up with TRBD1. V lost 6 bases and J lost 3; bases outside the gene matches: 3. Germline V gene sequence: CDR1 SNHLY, CDR2 FYNNEI. CDR3 size: 13 residues. CDR3 DNA sequence: TGTGCCAGCAGAGGGACAGGGTACTACGAGCAGTACTTC. Translation gives CASRGTGYYEQYF.

This clone has only one observation. The gene calls are TRBV28 and TRBJ2-5, with 7 bases identical to TRBD1. The CDR3 totals 15 residues. V lost 6 bases and J lost 2; bases outside the gene matches: 9. Looked up from germline, CDR1 is MDHEN and CDR2 is SYDVKM. CDR3: CASSDLGGLQETQYF. CDR3 sequence (DNA): TGTGCCAGCAGCGATTTAGGGGGCTTACAAGAGACCCAGTACTTC.

There are a few counts of this clone. The chain employs TRBV9 and TRBJ2-1; TRBD1 might be the D (6 bases). The V end was cut by 0 bases, the J end by 9 bases, with 19 bases between. The CDR3 runs to 16 residues. From germline, CDR1 is SGDLS and CDR2 YYNGEE. In DNA form, the CDR3 reads TGTGCCAGCAGCGTAGCTACTCCGAATCTAGGGGGTGAGCAGTTCTTC. As protein: CASSVATPNLGGEQFF.

The rearrangement joins TRBV7-2 to TRBJ2-3; D is unresolved. This CDR3 comprises 16 residues. CDR1 is SGHTA, CDR2 FQGNSA, per germline. With 4 bases removed from V and 0 bases from J, the gap between germline ends came to 14 bases. CDR3 DNA sequence: TGTGCCAGCAGCTCTTCAACAGAGACAAGCACAGATACGCAGTATTTT. Its protein is CASSSSTETSTDTQYF.

The genes are TRBV7-9 and TRBJ2-1, with 8 bases that match TRBD2. Germline CDR1 SEHNR, CDR2 FQNEAQ (reference sequence). Germline trimming cut 5 bases from V and 1 base from J; bases unmatched to any gene: 7. The CDR3 runs 16 residues. DNA for the CDR3: TGTGCCAGCAGCAAACACGGCGGGAGGTCCTACAATGAGCAGTTCTTC. This gives the protein CASSKHGGRSYNEQFF. The full variable domain, with the rest looked up from reference TRBV7-9 and TRBJ2-1, is DTGVSQNPRHKITKRGQNVTFRCDPISEHNRLYWYRQTLGQGPEFLTYFQNEAQLEKSRLLSDRFSAERPKGSFSTLEIQRTEQGDSAMYLCASSKHGGRSYNEQFFGPGTRLTVL.

This clone turned up a few times. This sequence joins TRBV7-2 and TRBJ2-7, with no clear D. V was shortened by 0 bases and J by 2 bases, with 17 bases between the two germline ends. The CDR3 has 17 amino acids. The germline CDR1 and CDR2 sequences are SGHTA and FQGNSA. The CDR3 sequence: CASSLAGAGPVTYEQYF. CDR3 coding DNA: TGTGCCAGCAGCTTAGCCGGTGCAGGTCCGGTAACCTACGAGCAGTACTTC.

J is TRBJ2-4 and V is TRBV2; possibly TRBD1 for D (5 bases). V lost 3 bases, J lost 5 bases, and 11 bases lay in between. The CDR3 contains 14 residues. The germline gives CDR1 SNHLY, CDR2 FYNNEI. CDR3 amino acids: CASSDSVQENIQYF. CDR3 nucleotide sequence: TGTGCCAGCAGTGATTCCGTACAGGAAAACATTCAGTACTTC.

This clone has just a few counts. The rearrangement links TRBV5-1 to TRBJ2-5; 7 positions match TRBD1. Germline CDR1 reads SGHRS; CDR2 reads YFSETQ. The CDR3 length is 15 residues. J lost 1 base, V lost 4 bases, and 7 bases had no gene match. The CDR3 DNA reads as TGCGCCAGCAGCACCCGCACAGGGGCCCAAGAGACCCAGTACTTC. Its translation is CASSTRTGAQETQYF.

This clone was counted only a few times. This chain joins TRBV5-1 and TRBJ1-2; TRBD1 matches at 7 bases. Germline assignment: CDR1 SGHRS and CDR2 YFSETQ. There are 13 residues in the CDR3. Unmatched junction bases numbered 6, after V lost 6 bases and J lost 4 bases. DNA of the CDR3: TGCGCCAGCACTGTGACAGGGACCTATGGCTACACCTTC. Translating gives CASTVTGTYGYTF. The full variable domain, in which reference TRBV5-1 and TRBJ1-2 provide the parts outside the CDR3, is KAGVTQTPRYLIKTRGQQVTLSCSPISGHRSVSWYQQTPGQGLQFLFEYFSETQRNKGNFPGRFSGRQFSNSRSEMNVSTLELGDSALYLCASTVTGTYGYTFGSGTRLTVV.

The V gene is TRBV9, the J gene TRBJ1-3; no firm D call. The CDR3 totals 13 residues. Looked up from germline, CDR1 is SGDLS and CDR2 is YYNGEE. V was cut by 4 bases and J by 4 bases, with 9 bases left in between. The DNA of the CDR3 is TGTGCCAGCAGCCCCGGCGGAGGAAACACCATATATTTT. Encoded protein: CASSPGGGNTIYF.